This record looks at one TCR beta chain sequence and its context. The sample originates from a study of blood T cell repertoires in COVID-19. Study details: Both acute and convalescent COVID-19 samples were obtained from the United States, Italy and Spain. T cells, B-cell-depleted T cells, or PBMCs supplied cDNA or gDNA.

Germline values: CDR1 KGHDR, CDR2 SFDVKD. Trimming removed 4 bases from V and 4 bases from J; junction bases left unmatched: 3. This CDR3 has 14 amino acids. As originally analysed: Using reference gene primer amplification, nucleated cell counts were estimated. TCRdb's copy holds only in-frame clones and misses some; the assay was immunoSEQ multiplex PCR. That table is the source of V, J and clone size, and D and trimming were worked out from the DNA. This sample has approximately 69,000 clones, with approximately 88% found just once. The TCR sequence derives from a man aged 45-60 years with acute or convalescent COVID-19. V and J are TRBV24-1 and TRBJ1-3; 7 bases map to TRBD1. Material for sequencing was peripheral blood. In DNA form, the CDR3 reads TGTGCCACCAGTGAGTCAGGGGGAGGAAACACCATATATTTT. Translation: CATSESGGGNTIYF.